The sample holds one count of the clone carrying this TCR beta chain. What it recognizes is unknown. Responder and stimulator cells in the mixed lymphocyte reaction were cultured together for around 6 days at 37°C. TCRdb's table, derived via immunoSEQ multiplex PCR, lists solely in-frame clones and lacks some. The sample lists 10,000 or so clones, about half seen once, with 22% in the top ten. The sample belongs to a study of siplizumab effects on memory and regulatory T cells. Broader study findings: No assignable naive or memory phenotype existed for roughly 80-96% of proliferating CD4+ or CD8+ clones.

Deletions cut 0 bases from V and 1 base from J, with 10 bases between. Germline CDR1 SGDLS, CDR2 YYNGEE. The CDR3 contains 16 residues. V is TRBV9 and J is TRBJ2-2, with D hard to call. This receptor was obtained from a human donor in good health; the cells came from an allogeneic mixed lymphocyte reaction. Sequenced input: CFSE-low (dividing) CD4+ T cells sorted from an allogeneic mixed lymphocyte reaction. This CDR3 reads CASSVVPMKNTGELFF. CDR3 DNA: TGTGCCAGCAGCGTAGTTCCTATGAAGAACACCGGGGAGCTGTTTTTT. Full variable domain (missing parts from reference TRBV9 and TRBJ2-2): DSGVTQTPKHLITATGQRVTLRCSPRSGDLSVYWYQQSLDQGLQFLIQYYNGEERAKGNILERFSAQQFPDLHSELNLSSLELGDSALYFCASSVVPMKNTGELFFGEGSRLTVL.